This T cell receptor beta chain emerged from a study of T-cell memory formation after mild COVID-19. Study results and limitations: Several responding clones turned up in pre-infection memory, indicating that cross-reactive memory may have taken part.

After removal of 6 bases from V and 4 bases from J, the junction contained 15 bases not matched to a gene. This CDR3 has 16 amino acids. Germline V gives CDR1 SQVTM, CDR2 ANQGSEA. TCRdb processed the 5' RACE reads anew with MiXCR; each CDR3 protein has one entry. The data contain about 250,000 distinct CDR3 sequences, roughly 15% of them singletons. Comment on this clonotype: Its specificity is unknown.

The clonotype comes from an adult woman who had mild COVID-19 (a few samples of this study predate the infection). Cell type and time point are not known. Sequenced input: PBMCs or a T cell subset sorted from them (not recorded which). The chain is built from TRBV29-1 and TRBJ2-5; 9 bases match TRBD2. The CDR3 DNA is TGCAGCGTCACCTGGGTAGCGGGAGTGAGTGGAGAGACCCAGTACTTC. Residues: CSVTWVAGVSGETQYF.